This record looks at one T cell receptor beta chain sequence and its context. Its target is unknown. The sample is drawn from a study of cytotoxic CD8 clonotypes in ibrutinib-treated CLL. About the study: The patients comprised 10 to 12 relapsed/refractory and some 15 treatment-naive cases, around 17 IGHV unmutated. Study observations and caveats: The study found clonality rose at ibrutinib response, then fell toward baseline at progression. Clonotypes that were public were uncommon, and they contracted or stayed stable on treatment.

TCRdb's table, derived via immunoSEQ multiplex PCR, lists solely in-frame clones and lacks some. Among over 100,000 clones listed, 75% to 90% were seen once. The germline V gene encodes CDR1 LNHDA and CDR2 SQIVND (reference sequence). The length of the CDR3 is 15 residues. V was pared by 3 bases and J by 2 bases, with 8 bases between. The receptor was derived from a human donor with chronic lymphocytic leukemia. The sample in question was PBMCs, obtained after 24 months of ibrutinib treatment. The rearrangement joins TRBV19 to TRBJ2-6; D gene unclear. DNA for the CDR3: TGTGCCAGTAGTATCGATTGGGCTGGGGCCAACGTCCTGACTTTC. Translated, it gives CASSIDWAGANVLTF.